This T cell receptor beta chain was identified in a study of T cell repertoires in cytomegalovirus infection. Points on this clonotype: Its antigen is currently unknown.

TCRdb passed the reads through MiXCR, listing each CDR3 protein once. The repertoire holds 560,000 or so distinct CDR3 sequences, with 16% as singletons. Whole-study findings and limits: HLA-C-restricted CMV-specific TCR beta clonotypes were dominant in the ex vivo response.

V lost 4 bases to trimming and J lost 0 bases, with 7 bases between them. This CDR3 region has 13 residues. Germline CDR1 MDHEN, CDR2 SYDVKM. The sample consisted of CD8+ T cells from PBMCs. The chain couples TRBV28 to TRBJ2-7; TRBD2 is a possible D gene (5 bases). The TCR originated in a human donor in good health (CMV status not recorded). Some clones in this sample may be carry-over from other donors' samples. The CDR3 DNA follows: TGTGCCAGCAGTTGGACTCACTCCTACGAGCAGTACTTC. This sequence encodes CASSWTHSYEQYF.